A single sample is the source of the 14 T cell receptor beta chains below, sequenced in a study of chemoradiotherapy in HPV16-positive cancers. Using immunoSEQ multiplex PCR, the repertoire was profiled, and TCRdb retains in-frame clones only, with some absent. The table shows around 17,000 clones, with 60% to 80% occurring only once. This specimen consisted of tumor tissue, obtained from a patient who underwent chemoradiotherapy. These receptors were obtained from a human donor with HPV-associated anogenital cancer.

V gene TRBV6-5 combines with J gene TRBJ2-7; D may be TRBD1 or TRBD2 (5 bases each). This CDR3 has 14 residues. Trimming cost V 0 bases and J 5 bases, with 11 bases left between them. Germline loops: CDR1 MNHEY, CDR2 SVGAGI. CDR3 loop: CASSYSGRGDEQYF. The CDR3 DNA follows: TGTGCCAGCAGTTACTCGGGAAGAGGGGACGAGCAGTACTTC.

CDR3 amino acids: CASSLGGGPSNTGTEAFF. DNA for the CDR3: TGTGCCAGCAGCTTGGGGGGCGGCCCGTCGAACACTGGCACTGAAGCTTTCTTT. The chain carries TRBV5-4 and TRBJ1-1; TRBD1 is a possible D gene (5 bases). The V gene lost 0 bases and the J gene lost 4 bases, with 22 bases spanning the gap. CDR1 and CDR2 from the germline V gene are SGHNT and YYREEE (reference sequence). There are 18 residues in the CDR3.

The V gene is TRBV19, the J gene TRBJ1-2; D is unclear. Germline V gives CDR1 LNHDA, CDR2 SQIVND (reference sequence). The CDR3 is 13 amino acids. V was clipped by 11 bases and J by 8 bases, with 21 bases between them. The CDR3 DNA follows: TGTGCCTGCAGTGATCGTCCGGGTCAGGGCTACACCTTC. This translates into CACSDRPGQGYTF. The variable domain in full, completed from reference TRBV19 and TRBJ1-2, reads DGGITQSPKYLFRKEGQNVTLSCEQNLNHDAMYWYRQDPGQGLRLIYYSQIVNDFQKGDIAEGYSVSREKKESFPLTVTSAQKNPTAFYLCACSDRPGQGYTFGSGTRLTVV.

This clone was seen more than once but under ten times. The chain has TRBV30 and TRBJ2-7; D might be TRBD1 (6 bases). This CDR3 spans 12 amino acids. Per the germline V gene, CDR1 is GTSNPN and CDR2 is SVGIG (reference sequence). Trimming shortened V by 3 bases and J by 3 bases, and 9 bases separated the two germline ends. The CDR3 nucleotides read TGTGCCTGGAGCCCACAGGGCTACGAGCAGTACTTC. Protein product: CAWSPQGYEQYF.

This clone has just a few counts. The chain is built from TRBV7-9 and TRBJ2-5; possible D gene TRBD2, 7 bases. Trimming cost V 5 bases and J 4 bases, with 17 bases left between them. Germline values: CDR1 SEHNR, CDR2 FQNEAQ (reference sequence). The CDR3 extends over 15 amino acids. Written as DNA, the CDR3 is TGTGCCAGCAGCCTACTTAGGGGGGGAGCAGAGACCCAGTACTTC. It translates to CASSLLRGGAETQYF.

In its sample, this clone was seen once. This chain connects TRBV6-4 to TRBJ2-1, with 10 positions matching TRBD2. This CDR3 has 16 residues. The germline V gene encodes CDR1 MRHNA and CDR2 SNTAGT. V dropped 1 base and J dropped 9; count of bases not matched to a gene: 9. The CDR3 loop is CASSDYITSGTREQFF. The DNA for the CDR3 is TGTGCCAGCAGTGACTATATAACTAGCGGGACCCGTGAGCAGTTCTTC.

This clone is categorized as medium-sized. The J gene is TRBJ2-4, the V gene TRBV6-5; TRBD1 aligns across 10 bases. Germline CDR1 is MNHEY and CDR2 is SVGAGI. V lost 4 bases and J lost 4; bases outside the gene matches: 4. The CDR3 extends over 15 amino acids. The CDR3 is CASSSPGQGKNIQYF. The DNA of the CDR3 is TGTGCCAGCAGTTCCCCGGGACAGGGGAAAAACATTCAGTACTTC.

By sample share, this clone is medium-sized. The gene calls are TRBV5-6 and TRBJ2-7, with D maybe TRBD1 (6 bases). V dropped 3 bases and J dropped 9 bases, with 16 bases sitting between them. Germline CDR1 is SGHDT and CDR2 is YYEEEE. This CDR3 region has 13 residues. The CDR3 loop is CASSSGQIGGQYF. The CDR3 bases are TGTGCCAGCAGCTCCGGACAGATTGGAGGGCAGTACTTC.

The chain couples TRBV10-3 to TRBJ2-7, with 7 bases lining up with TRBD1. CDR1 and CDR2 (germline): ENHRY, SYGVKD. This CDR3 has 14 residues. V lost 8 bases to trimming and J lost 7 bases; unmatched junction nucleotides: 14. The CDR3 protein is CAIGTGTAVGEQYF. Written as DNA, the CDR3 is TGTGCCATCGGGACCGGGACAGCGGTTGGGGAGCAGTACTTC.

The rearrangement links TRBV11-2 to TRBJ2-3; 9 nucleotides line up with TRBD2. The junction had 10 bases not matched to a gene; V was cut back by 3 bases and J by 9 bases. Per germline, CDR1 SGHAT and CDR2 FQNNGV. This CDR3 comprises 15 residues. In DNA form, the CDR3 reads TGTGCCAGCAGCTTTAGCGGGGGTAGTGGTGAAACGCAGTATTTT. Translated, it gives CASSFSGGSGETQYF.

The rearrangement links TRBV6-6 to TRBJ1-2; D possibly corresponds to TRBD1 (6 bases). Deletions cut 6 bases from V and 0 bases from J, with 11 bases between. Germline V gene sequence: CDR1 MNHNY, CDR2 SVGAGI (reference sequence). The CDR3 spans 14 residues. DNA for the CDR3: TGTGCCAGCAGAGAGGGGGGCTCTAACTATGGCTACACCTTC. This sequence encodes CASREGGSNYGYTF.

The CDR3: CASSSGVQGVHEQYF. The DNA of the CDR3 is TGTGCCAGCAGTTCCGGGGTACAGGGAGTCCACGAGCAGTACTTC. The rearrangement uses TRBV6-5 and TRBJ2-5; D may be TRBD1 (6 bases). The J call may be faulty, since TRBJ2-7 better matches the DNA end. This CDR3 contains 15 residues. Germline CDR1 reads MNHEY; CDR2 reads SVGAGI.

The chain recombines TRBV11-2 with TRBJ1-1, with 7 bases fitting TRBD1. Trimming removed 2 bases from V and 3 bases from J; junction bases left unmatched: 3. Germline V gene data show CDR1 as SGHAT and CDR2 as FQNNGV. The CDR3 has 14 residues. The CDR3: CASSLWTGHTEAFF. The CDR3 nucleotides read TGTGCCAGCAGCTTATGGACAGGACACACTGAAGCTTTCTTT. Full variable domain (rest looked up from reference TRBV11-2 and TRBJ1-1): EAGVAQSPRYKIIEKRQSVAFWCNPISGHATLYWYQQILGQGPKLLIQFQNNGVVDDSQLPKDRFSAERLKGVDSTLKIQPAKLEDSAVYLCASSLWTGHTEAFFGQGTRLTVV.

This chain uses TRBV30 with TRBJ1-5; perhaps TRBD1 as D (6 bases). The CDR3 has 15 residues. The germline V gene has CDR1 GTSNPN and CDR2 SVGIG (reference sequence). V was trimmed by 2 bases and J by 9 bases, leaving 20 bases between them. CDR3 nucleotide sequence: TGTGCCTGGAGTCCGTCGGGACATGAGATACCGCCCCAGCATTTT. Translated, it gives CAWSPSGHEIPPQHF.